This T cell receptor (beta chain) was captured in a study of T cell changes during pregnancy in multiple sclerosis. Measured with immunoSEQ multiplex PCR; TCRdb has only the in-frame clones, and not every one. The sample has about 59,000 clones; about 94% are singletons. CDR1 is SNHLY and CDR2 is FYNNEI in the germline V gene. The V and J ends lost 3 bases and 4 bases respectively, with 9 bases between them. The CDR3 covers 14 residues. The chain has TRBV2 and TRBJ1-4; possible D gene TRBD1, 6 bases. The TCR was taken from a female donor with multiple sclerosis, enrolled in a pregnancy study. The specimen was CD8+ T cells from peripheral blood mononuclear cells, collected in the third trimester of pregnancy. The CDR3 sequence is CASSDGTYNEKLFF. Written as DNA, the CDR3 is TGTGCCAGCAGTGATGGGACATATAATGAAAAACTGTTTTTT.